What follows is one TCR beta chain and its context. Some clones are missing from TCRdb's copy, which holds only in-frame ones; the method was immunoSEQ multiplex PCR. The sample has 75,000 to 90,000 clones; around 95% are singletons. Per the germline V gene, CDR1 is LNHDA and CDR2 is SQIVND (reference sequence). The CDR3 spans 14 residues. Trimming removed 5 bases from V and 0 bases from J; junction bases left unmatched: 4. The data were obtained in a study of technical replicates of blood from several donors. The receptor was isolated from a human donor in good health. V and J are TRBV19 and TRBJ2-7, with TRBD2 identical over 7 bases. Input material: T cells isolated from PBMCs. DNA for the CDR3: TGTGCCAGTAGTTACGGACTAGACTCCTACGAGCAGTACTTC. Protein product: CASSYGLDSYEQYF.